This T cell receptor beta chain derives from a study of vaccination effects on CD4 cells after COVID-19. In the ViraFEST assay, antigen-specific CD4+ clonotypes were identified by expansion after peptide-pool stimulation. Cultured cells yielded isolated CD4+ T cells after 10 days. As to this clone: Antigen unknown. The conserved phenylalanine or tryptophan is not found at the CDR3 terminus, so this likely reflects a read error. It is unclear where the CDR3 begins or ends on the DNA, so no DNA is shown, and the CDR3 is as TCRdb lists it.

Clones were sequenced by immunoSEQ multiplex PCR, and TCRdb holds only the in-frame ones, with some missing. The table lists around 79,000 clones, approximately 74% of them singletons. Germline V gene lookup returns CDR1 SGHDT and CDR2 YYEEEE. The CDR3 spans 10 amino acids, including both terminal residues. The J gene is TRBJ1-2, the V gene TRBV5-6. Specimen: CD4+ T cells from PBMCs cultured with HCoV-229E spike peptides, collected before COVID-19 vaccination. The TCR sequence derives from a human donor who received a COVID-19 vaccine. The CDR3 region is CASSLSLVRG.